The entry below describes one T cell receptor beta chain. Its antigen is not identified. At baseline, cycle 4 day 1, and cycle 7 day 1, blood was sampled. This entry is derived from a study of OX40 agonist ivuxolimab in advanced cancers. The wider study: Ivuxolimab, an agonistic anti-OX40 (CD134) antibody, was given to patients. Study-wide findings and caveats: Among expanded peripheral T cells, antigen specificity went undetermined. CD8+ T cells were the subset that, on average, had more expanded clones than CD4+.

Some clones are missing from TCRdb's copy, which holds only in-frame ones; the method was immunoSEQ multiplex PCR. Here the sample spans about 96,000 clones, 70% to 85% being singletons. Germline CDR1 SEHNR, CDR2 FQNEAQ (reference sequence). CDR3 length: 16 residues. V gave up 5 bases and J gave up 1 base; unmatched junction bases: 6. The chain has TRBV7-9 and TRBJ2-5; 11 nucleotides align to TRBD2. Specimen: CD4+ or CD8+ T cells sorted from blood, collected in a trial of the OX40 agonist ivuxolimab. This sequence was found in an adult with an advanced solid tumor such as melanoma, head and neck, liver or kidney cancer. CDR3 DNA: TGTGCCAGCAGCGGAGGACTAGCGGGCACCCAAGAGACCCAGTACTTC. As protein: CASSGGLAGTQETQYF.